This T cell receptor beta chain came from a study of PD-1 blockade in classical Hodgkin lymphoma. Produced via immunoSEQ multiplex PCR; TCRdb's table is partial and in-frame only. The table shows more than 25,000 clones, with around 86% occurring only once. Points on this clone: Its antigen is unknown.

Findings and limits, study-wide: Complete responders entered with baseline diversity on par with newly diagnosed patients, the results showed. Patients were excluded if nivolumab began under 1 year after ASCT (the autologous transplant). The study reported lower baseline TCR diversity in newly diagnosed patients than in healthy donors. While CD8+ TCR diversity did not rise significantly by C4D1, CD4+ TCR diversity did.

In every patient, relapse followed autologous stem cell transplantation, while exposure to brentuximab vedotin differed. Trimming took 0 bases from V and 3 from J; bases not matched to a gene: 1. This CDR3 has 14 residues. Germline values: CDR1 SGHVS, CDR2 FQNEAQ. The sequences come from peripheral blood mononuclear cells (PBMCs), collected at baseline. The V gene is TRBV7-8, the J gene TRBJ2-7; 8 nucleotides match TRBD1. The receptor's source is a human donor with classical Hodgkin lymphoma. The CDR3 is CASSLATGGYEQYF. The CDR3 DNA is TGTGCCAGCAGCTTAGCCACAGGGGGCTACGAGCAGTACTTC.